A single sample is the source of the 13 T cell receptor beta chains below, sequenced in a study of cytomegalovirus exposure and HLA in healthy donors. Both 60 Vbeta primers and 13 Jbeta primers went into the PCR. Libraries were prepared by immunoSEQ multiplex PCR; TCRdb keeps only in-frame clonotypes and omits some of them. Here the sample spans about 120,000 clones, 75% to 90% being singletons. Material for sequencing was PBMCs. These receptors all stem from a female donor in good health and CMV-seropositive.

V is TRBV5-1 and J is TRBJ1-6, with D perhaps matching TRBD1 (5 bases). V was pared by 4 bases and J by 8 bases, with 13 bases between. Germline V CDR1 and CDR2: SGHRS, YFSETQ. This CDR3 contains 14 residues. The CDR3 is CASSGGRGDSPLHF. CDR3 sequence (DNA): TGCGCCAGCAGCGGAGGCCGGGGGGATTCACCCCTCCACTTT.

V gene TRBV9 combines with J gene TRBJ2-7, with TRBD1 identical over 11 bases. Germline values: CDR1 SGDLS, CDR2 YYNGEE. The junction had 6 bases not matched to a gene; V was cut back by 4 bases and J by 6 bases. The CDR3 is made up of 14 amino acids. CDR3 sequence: CASSSRDRGSEQYF. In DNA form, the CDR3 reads TGTGCCAGCAGCTCCCGGGACAGGGGGTCCGAGCAGTACTTC. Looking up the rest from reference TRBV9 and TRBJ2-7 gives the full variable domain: DSGVTQTPKHLITATGQRVTLRCSPRSGDLSVYWYQQSLDQGLQFLIQYYNGEERAKGNILERFSAQQFPDLHSELNLSSLELGDSALYFCASSSRDRGSEQYFGPGTRLTVT.

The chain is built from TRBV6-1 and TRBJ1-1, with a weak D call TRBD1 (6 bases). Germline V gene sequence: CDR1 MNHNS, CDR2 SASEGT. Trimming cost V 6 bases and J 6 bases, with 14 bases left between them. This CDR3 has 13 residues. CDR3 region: CASSVNRAPEAFF. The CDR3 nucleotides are TGTGCCAGCAGCGTCAACAGGGCCCCTGAAGCTTTCTTT.

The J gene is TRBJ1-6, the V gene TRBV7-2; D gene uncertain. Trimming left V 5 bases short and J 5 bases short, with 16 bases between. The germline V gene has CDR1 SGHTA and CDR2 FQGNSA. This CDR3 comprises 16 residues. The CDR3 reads CASSLFTRVNNSPLHF. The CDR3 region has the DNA TGTGCCAGCAGCCTGTTTACGAGGGTTAATAATTCACCCCTCCACTTT.

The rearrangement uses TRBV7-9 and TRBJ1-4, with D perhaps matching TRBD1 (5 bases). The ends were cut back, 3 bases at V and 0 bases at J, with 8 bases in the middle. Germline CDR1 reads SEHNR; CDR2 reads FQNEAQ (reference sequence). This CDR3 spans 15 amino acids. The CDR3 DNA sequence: TGTGCCAGCAGCTTCGACAGTTCAACTAATGAAAAACTGTTTTTT. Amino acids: CASSFDSSTNEKLFF.

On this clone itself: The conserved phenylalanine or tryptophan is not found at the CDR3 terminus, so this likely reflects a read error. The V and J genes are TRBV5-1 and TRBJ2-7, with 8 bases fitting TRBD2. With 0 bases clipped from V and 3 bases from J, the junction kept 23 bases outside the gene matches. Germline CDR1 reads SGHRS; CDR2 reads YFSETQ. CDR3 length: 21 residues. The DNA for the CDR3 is TGCGCCAGCAGCTTGGCCGGGGGGGACCCAGTAGGGGCTTCCCGGAACTACGAGCAGTACTCC. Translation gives CASSLAGGDPVGASRNYEQYS.

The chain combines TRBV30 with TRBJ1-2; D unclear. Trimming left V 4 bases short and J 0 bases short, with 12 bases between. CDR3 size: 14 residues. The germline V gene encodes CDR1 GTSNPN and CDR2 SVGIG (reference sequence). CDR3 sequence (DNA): TGTGCCTGGAATGGGAGGGCATCTAACTATGGCTACACCTTC. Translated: CAWNGRASNYGYTF.

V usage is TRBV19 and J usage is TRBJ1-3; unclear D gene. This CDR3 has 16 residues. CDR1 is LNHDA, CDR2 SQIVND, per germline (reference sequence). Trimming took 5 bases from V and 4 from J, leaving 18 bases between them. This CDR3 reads CASSSRAASVGNTIYF. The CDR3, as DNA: TGTGCCAGTAGTTCACGTGCGGCATCCGTGGGAAACACCATATATTTT.

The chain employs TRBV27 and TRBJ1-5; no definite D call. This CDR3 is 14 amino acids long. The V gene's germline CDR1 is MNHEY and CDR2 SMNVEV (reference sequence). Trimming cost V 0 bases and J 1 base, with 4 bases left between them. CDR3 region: CASSLSQSNQPQHF. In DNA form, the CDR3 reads TGTGCCAGCAGTTTATCTCAGAGCAATCAGCCCCAGCATTTT.

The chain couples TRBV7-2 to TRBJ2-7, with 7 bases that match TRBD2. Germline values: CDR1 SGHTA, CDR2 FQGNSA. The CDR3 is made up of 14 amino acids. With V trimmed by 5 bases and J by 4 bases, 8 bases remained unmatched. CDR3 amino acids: CASSRTGREYEQYF. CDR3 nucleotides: TGTGCCAGCAGCCGGACGGGGAGGGAGTACGAGCAGTACTTC.

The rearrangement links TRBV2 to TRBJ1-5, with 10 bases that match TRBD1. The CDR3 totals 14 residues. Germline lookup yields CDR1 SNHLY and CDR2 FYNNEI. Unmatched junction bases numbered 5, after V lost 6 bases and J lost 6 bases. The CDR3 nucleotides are TGTGCCAGCAGGTTGGACAGGGGGGTTCAGCCCCAGCATTTT. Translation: CASRLDRGVQPQHF.

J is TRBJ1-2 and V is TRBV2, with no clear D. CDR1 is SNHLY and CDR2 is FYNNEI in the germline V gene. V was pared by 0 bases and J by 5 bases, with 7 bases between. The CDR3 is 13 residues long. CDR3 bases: TGTGCCAGCAGTGAAGCGCGGGGTTATGGCTACACCTTC. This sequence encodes CASSEARGYGYTF. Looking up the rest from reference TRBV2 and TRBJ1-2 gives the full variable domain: EPEVTQTPSHQVTQMGQEVILRCVPISNHLYFYWYRQILGQKVEFLVSFYNNEISEKSEIFDDQFSVERPDGSNFTLKIRSTKLEDSAMYFCASSEARGYGYTFGSGTRLTVV.

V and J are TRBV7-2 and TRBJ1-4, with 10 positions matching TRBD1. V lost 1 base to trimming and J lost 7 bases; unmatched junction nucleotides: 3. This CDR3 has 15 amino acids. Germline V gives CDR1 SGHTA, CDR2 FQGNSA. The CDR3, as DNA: TGTGCCAGCAGCTTAGGGGACAGGGGTGGTGAAAAACTGTTTTTT. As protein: CASSLGDRGGEKLFF.